This TCR beta chain was captured by sequencing in a study of blood T cell repertoires in COVID-19. Study context: Sites across the United States, Italy and Spain contributed samples from acute and convalescent COVID-19.

The authors' processing: From reference gene primer amplification, estimates of nucleated cell counts were derived. The protocol was immunoSEQ multiplex PCR, while the TCRdb copy is restricted to in-frame clones and leaves out a portion. The V and J calls and clone size come from that table; D and trimming were worked out from the DNA. This sample has about 130,000 clones; almost 85% occur once, and the top ten carry under 1.5%. This clone has more than one count but fewer than ten. In germline, CDR1 is KGHSH, CDR2 LQKENI. The germline V and J ends were trimmed by 3 bases and 5 bases, with 4 bases remaining between them. This CDR3 is built from 12 residues.

The clonotype originates from a man in his fifties or sixties with acute or convalescent COVID-19. The specimen was peripheral blood. J is TRBJ1-4 and V is TRBV18; D is unresolved. CDR3 bases: TGTGCCAGCTCACCCGCGAATGAAAAACTGTTTTTT. Protein product: CASSPANEKLFF. The full variable domain, its missing parts supplied by reference TRBV18 and TRBJ1-4, is NAGVMQNPRHLVRRRGQEARLRCSPMKGHSHVYWYRQLPEEGLKFMVYLQKENIIDESGMPKERFSAEFPKEGPSILRIQQVVRGDSAAYFCASSPANEKLFFGSGTQLSVL.